The T cell receptor (beta chain) described here comes from a study of radiotherapy plus CTLA-4 blockade in lung cancer. About the research overall: Objective responses were observed in more than 15% of patients, and disease control was achieved by approximately 34%.

Germline CDR1 reads KGHSH; CDR2 reads LQKENI. The CDR3 contains 15 residues. The V segment lost 3 bases and the J segment 5 bases; nucleotides outside the gene matches: 9. Data came from immunoSEQ multiplex PCR; TCRdb stores just in-frame clones and leaves some out. There are 52,000 or so clones in the sample; approximately 79% occur only once, and roughly 2.9% lies in the top ten. This clone was observed a single time. Antigen unknown. Participants had chemo-refractory metastatic non-small-cell lung cancer and were treated with focal radiation plus ipilimumab CTLA-4 blockade. Study-level results: Among reported predictors of response, early blood T cell clone dynamics with interferon-beta performed best. In blood, tumor-derived TCR clones expanded after radiotherapy plus ipilimumab.

The clonotype was recovered from a human donor with non-small cell lung cancer who had a partial response to radiotherapy plus ipilimumab. The material sequenced was peripheral blood, taken from a patient treated with radiotherapy plus ipilimumab. The gene calls are TRBV18 and TRBJ2-5, with 7 bases that match TRBD2. This CDR3 reads CASSPQSGVVETQYF. CDR3 coding DNA: TGTGCCAGCTCACCGCAGAGCGGGGTCGTGGAGACCCAGTACTTC.